A selection of T cell receptor beta chains follows, all from one sample in a study of T cell repertoires in cytomegalovirus infection. TCRdb analysed the reads with MiXCR anew, one entry per CDR3 protein. The sample comprises fewer than 200,000 distinct CDR3 sequences, 14% of which are singletons, and more than 20% rests with the top ten. Sequencing was carried out using PBMCs. Receptors were obtained from a human donor in good health (CMV status not recorded). Some clones in this sample may be carry-over from other donors' samples. The CDR3 runs from the conserved cysteine through the conserved F or W. A D gene is named only where the DNA matches it firmly. The size of a clone is reported for some rows only, either as once, few or many, or as a class for expanded clones.

clone size: many
J gene: TRBJ2-7
D gene: .
CDR3 length: 13
V gene: TRBV28
CDR3 protein: CASSLFPPYEQYF
CDR3 DNA: TGTGCCAGCAGTTTATTTCCCCCCTACGAGCAGTACTTC

clone size: few
J gene: TRBJ1-1
D gene: .
CDR3 length: 11
V gene: TRBV6-2/TRBV6-3
CDR3 protein: CASSWSTEAFF
CDR3 DNA: TGTGCCAGCAGTTGGTCCACTGAAGCTTTCTTT

clone size: many
J gene: TRBJ2-5
D gene: TRBD2
CDR3 length: 16
V gene: TRBV18
CDR3 protein: CASSPGLAGGEETQYF
CDR3 DNA: TGTGCCAGCTCCCCGGGACTAGCGGGAGGAGAAGAGACCCAGTACTTC

clone size: .
J gene: TRBJ1-5
D gene: .
CDR3 length: 12
V gene: TRBV6-8
CDR3 protein: CASSYPNQHQHF
CDR3 DNA: TGTGCCAGCAGTTACCCGAATCAGCACCAGCATTTT

clone size: many
J gene: TRBJ1-2
D gene: TRBD1
CDR3 length: 15
V gene: TRBV7-2
CDR3 protein: CASSLGGQGNYGYTF
CDR3 DNA: TGTGCCAGCAGCTTAGGTGGACAGGGGAACTATGGCTACACCTTC

clone size: many
J gene: TRBJ2-1
D gene: TRBD1
CDR3 length: 15
V gene: TRBV10-3
CDR3 protein: CAISDLGQGSNEQFF
CDR3 DNA: TGTGCCATCAGTGACCTAGGACAGGGTAGCAATGAGCAGTTCTTC

clone size: many
J gene: TRBJ2-1
D gene: TRBD2
CDR3 length: 15
V gene: TRBV7-2
CDR3 protein: CASSLEGLANHEQFF
CDR3 DNA: TGTGCCAGCAGCTTAGAAGGACTAGCAAATCATGAGCAGTTCTTC

clone size: many
J gene: TRBJ1-4
D gene: TRBD1
CDR3 length: 15
V gene: TRBV7-2
CDR3 protein: CASSPGQATNEKLFF
CDR3 DNA: TGTGCCAGCAGCCCCGGACAGGCAACTAATGAAAAACTGTTTTTT

clone size: many
J gene: TRBJ2-1
D gene: .
CDR3 length: 13
V gene: TRBV5-1
CDR3 protein: CASSRPAYNEQFF
CDR3 DNA: TGCGCCAGCAGCCGACCAGCCTACAATGAGCAGTTCTTC

clone size: few
J gene: TRBJ1-2
D gene: .
CDR3 length: 14
V gene: TRBV7-2
CDR3 protein: CASSPGTLAYGYTF
CDR3 DNA: TGTGCCAGCAGCCCCGGGACTCTGGCCTATGGCTACACCTTC

clone size: many
J gene: TRBJ2-1
D gene: .
CDR3 length: 15
V gene: TRBV7-2
CDR3 protein: CASSPGPSSYNEQFF
CDR3 DNA: TGTGCCAGCAGCCCCGGACCCAGCTCCTACAATGAGCAGTTCTTC

clone size: many
J gene: TRBJ2-2
D gene: .
CDR3 length: 13
V gene: TRBV11-2
CDR3 protein: CASSRRGTGELFF
CDR3 DNA: TGTGCCAGCAGCCGTAGAGGCACCGGGGAGCTGTTTTTT

clone size: many
J gene: TRBJ2-2
D gene: TRBD1
CDR3 length: 17
V gene: TRBV12-5
CDR3 protein: CASGPRDRARNTGELFF
CDR3 DNA: TGTGCTAGTGGCCCCCGGGACAGGGCCCGGAACACCGGGGAGCTGTTTTTT

clone size: many
J gene: TRBJ1-1
D gene: TRBD1
CDR3 length: 15
V gene: TRBV5-4
CDR3 protein: CASSLESGQGTEAFF
CDR3 DNA: TGTGCCAGCAGCTTGGAATCGGGACAGGGAACTGAAGCTTTCTTT

clone size: many
J gene: TRBJ1-1
D gene: .
CDR3 length: 14
V gene: TRBV28
CDR3 protein: CASSFQGQNTEAFF
CDR3 DNA: TGTGCCAGCAGTTTCCAGGGACAGAACACTGAAGCTTTCTTT

clone size: many
J gene: TRBJ2-1
D gene: .
CDR3 length: 13
V gene: TRBV19
CDR3 protein: CATDSRGSNEQFF
CDR3 DNA: TGTGCCACAGACTCAAGGGGTTCCAATGAGCAGTTCTTC

clone size: many
J gene: TRBJ1-1
D gene: .
CDR3 length: 12
V gene: TRBV7-3
CDR3 protein: CASSAGRDGAFF
CDR3 DNA: TGTGCCAGCAGTGCGGGGAGAGACGGGGCTTTCTTT

clone size: .
J gene: TRBJ2-5
D gene: TRBD1
CDR3 length: 16
V gene: TRBV28
CDR3 protein: CASSWDRRAYQETQYF
CDR3 DNA: TGTGCCAGCAGTTGGGACAGACGTGCGTACCAAGAGACCCAGTACTTC

clone size: once
J gene: TRBJ2-1
D gene: TRBD2
CDR3 length: 17
V gene: TRBV24-1
CDR3 protein: CATSDFREAGPYNEQFF
CDR3 DNA: TGTGCCACCAGTGATTTCCGGGAGGCTGGGCCCTACAATGAGCAGTTCTTC

clone size: .
J gene: TRBJ1-2
D gene: TRBD1
CDR3 length: 14
V gene: TRBV29-1
CDR3 protein: CSVPGQGTDYGYTF
CDR3 DNA: TGCAGCGTTCCGGGACAGGGGACTGACTATGGCTACACCTTC

clone size: .
J gene: TRBJ2-1
D gene: .
CDR3 length: 12
V gene: TRBV19
CDR3 protein: CASSNNRVGQFF
CDR3 DNA: TGTGCCAGTAGTAACAACAGGGTTGGACAGTTCTTC

clone size: many
J gene: TRBJ2-7
D gene: TRBD1
CDR3 length: 15
V gene: TRBV6-6
CDR3 protein: CASSYSQGALNEQYF
CDR3 DNA: TGTGCCAGCAGTTACTCGCAGGGGGCCTTGAACGAGCAGTACTTC

clone size: few
J gene: TRBJ2-1
D gene: .
CDR3 length: 11
V gene: TRBV5-1
CDR3 protein: CASSLEGVQFF
CDR3 DNA: TGCGCCAGCAGCTTGGAAGGGGTCCAGTTCTTC

clone size: few
J gene: TRBJ2-1
D gene: TRBD2
CDR3 length: 14
V gene: TRBV6-2/TRBV6-3
CDR3 protein: CASRYSGGRSEQFF
CDR3 DNA: TGTGCCAGCAGATACTCGGGAGGTCGGAGTGAGCAGTTCTTC

clone size: .
J gene: TRBJ1-4
D gene: .
CDR3 length: 14
V gene: TRBV19
CDR3 protein: CASSTGTRNEKLFF
CDR3 DNA: TGTGCCAGTTCCACCGGGACCCGGAATGAAAAACTGTTTTTT

clone size: many
J gene: TRBJ2-4
D gene: .
CDR3 length: 14
V gene: TRBV2
CDR3 protein: CASSPDSTKNIQYF
CDR3 DNA: TGTGCCAGCAGTCCGGACTCGACCAAAAACATTCAGTACTTC

clone size: .
J gene: TRBJ1-5
D gene: .
CDR3 length: 15
V gene: TRBV4-3
CDR3 protein: CASSQDTQTNQPQHF
CDR3 DNA: TGCGCCAGCAGCCAAGATACCCAGACCAATCAGCCCCAGCATTTT

clone size: few
J gene: TRBJ1-2
D gene: .
CDR3 length: 16
V gene: TRBV4-3
CDR3 protein: CASSQDAGVTRHGYTF
CDR3 DNA: TGCGCCAGCAGCCAAGATGCGGGGGTAACTCGACATGGCTACACCTTC

clone size: many
J gene: TRBJ2-7
D gene: .
CDR3 length: 13
V gene: TRBV7-2
CDR3 protein: CASSPTRTYEQYF
CDR3 DNA: TGTGCCAGCAGCCCTACTAGGACCTACGAGCAGTACTTC

clone size: few
J gene: TRBJ2-1
D gene: .
CDR3 length: 13
V gene: TRBV5-5
CDR3 protein: CASSTDWYNEQFF
CDR3 DNA: TGTGCCAGCAGCACGGACTGGTACAATGAGCAGTTCTTC

clone size: .
J gene: TRBJ2-3
D gene: .
CDR3 length: 15
V gene: TRBV25-1
CDR3 protein: CASSEPSGTTDTQYF
CDR3 DNA: TGTGCCAGCAGTGAACCCTCCGGGACGACAGATACGCAGTATTTT

clone size: .
J gene: TRBJ2-7
D gene: .
CDR3 length: 11
V gene: TRBV9
CDR3 protein: CASSADGEQYF
CDR3 DNA: TGTGCCAGCAGCGCGGACGGTGAGCAGTACTTC

clone size: .
J gene: TRBJ2-5
D gene: .
CDR3 length: 12
V gene: TRBV29-1
CDR3 protein: CSVGRPGETQYF
CDR3 DNA: TGCAGCGTTGGACGGCCAGGGGAGACCCAGTACTTC

clone size: many
J gene: TRBJ2-3
D gene: TRBD1
CDR3 length: 15
V gene: TRBV7-2
CDR3 protein: CASSRQGMSTDTQYF
CDR3 DNA: TGTGCCAGCAGCCGACAGGGGATGAGCACAGATACGCAGTATTTT

clone size: many
J gene: TRBJ2-5
D gene: .
CDR3 length: 15
V gene: TRBV12-3/TRBV12-4
CDR3 protein: CASSLDGGRQETQYF
CDR3 DNA: TGTGCCAGCAGTTTAGACGGGGGCCGCCAAGAGACCCAGTACTTC

clone size: many
J gene: TRBJ1-2
D gene: .
CDR3 length: 14
V gene: TRBV7-2
CDR3 protein: CASSLDGINYGYTF
CDR3 DNA: TGTGCCAGCAGCTTAGACGGGATTAACTATGGCTACACCTTC

clone size: many
J gene: TRBJ2-7
D gene: .
CDR3 length: 14
V gene: TRBV7-2
CDR3 protein: CASSSNRVAYEQYF
CDR3 DNA: TGTGCCAGCAGCTCGAACAGGGTAGCCTACGAGCAGTACTTC

clone size: many
J gene: TRBJ2-7
D gene: .
CDR3 length: 12
V gene: TRBV6-1
CDR3 protein: CASSLYSYEQYF
CDR3 DNA: TGTGCCAGCAGTCTCTACTCCTACGAGCAGTACTTC

clone size: few
J gene: TRBJ1-5
D gene: .
CDR3 length: 15
V gene: TRBV7-8
CDR3 protein: CASSLDRVSNQPQHF
CDR3 DNA: TGTGCCAGCAGCTTAGACAGGGTGAGCAATCAGCCCCAGCATTTT

clone size: few
J gene: TRBJ1-1
D gene: .
CDR3 length: 14
V gene: TRBV5-6
CDR3 protein: CASSRIDRPGGAFF
CDR3 DNA: TGTGCCAGCAGCAGGATCGACAGGCCTGGGGGAGCTTTCTTT

clone size: .
J gene: TRBJ2-7
D gene: .
CDR3 length: 15
V gene: TRBV5-1
CDR3 protein: CASRTPGGLSYEQYF
CDR3 DNA: TGCGCCAGCAGGACCCCCGGGGGCCTATCCTACGAGCAGTACTTC

clone size: many
J gene: TRBJ2-5
D gene: TRBD1
CDR3 length: 13
V gene: TRBV7-8
CDR3 protein: CATRGDRQETQYF
CDR3 DNA: TGTGCCACCCGAGGGGACAGACAAGAGACCCAGTACTTC

clone size: .
J gene: TRBJ1-6
D gene: TRBD1
CDR3 length: 15
V gene: TRBV20-1
CDR3 protein: CSAITGQGVNSPLHF
CDR3 DNA: TGCAGTGCTATCACGGGACAGGGGGTCAATTCACCCCTCCACTTT

clone size: few
J gene: TRBJ2-6
D gene: TRBD1
CDR3 length: 15
V gene: TRBV29-1
CDR3 protein: CSVVDRGPGANVLTF
CDR3 DNA: TGCAGCGTTGTAGACAGGGGGCCTGGGGCCAACGTCCTGACTTTC

clone size: .
J gene: TRBJ1-5
D gene: .
CDR3 length: 15
V gene: TRBV12-3/TRBV12-4
CDR3 protein: CASRGRLISNQPQHF
CDR3 DNA: TGTGCCAGCAGAGGGAGGCTAATTAGCAATCAGCCCCAGCATTTT

clone size: .
J gene: TRBJ2-7
D gene: TRBD2
CDR3 length: 14
V gene: TRBV28
CDR3 protein: CASKLAGAPHEQYF
CDR3 DNA: TGTGCCAGCAAATTGGCGGGAGCACCCCACGAGCAGTACTTC

clone size: .
J gene: TRBJ2-1
D gene: .
CDR3 length: 12
V gene: TRBV2
CDR3 protein: CASSPGSQPQFF
CDR3 DNA: TGTGCCAGCAGTCCAGGAAGCCAACCGCAGTTCTTC

clone size: .
J gene: TRBJ2-1
D gene: .
CDR3 length: 15
V gene: TRBV15
CDR3 protein: CATSRASGTFLEQFF
CDR3 DNA: TGTGCCACCAGCAGAGCAAGCGGGACATTTCTTGAGCAGTTCTTC

clone size: .
J gene: TRBJ1-1
D gene: .
CDR3 length: 13
V gene: TRBV7-6
CDR3 protein: CASSEALNTEAFF
CDR3 DNA: TGTGCCAGCAGCGAGGCACTGAACACTGAAGCTTTCTTT

clone size: .
J gene: TRBJ2-7
D gene: .
CDR3 length: 12
V gene: TRBV10-3
CDR3 protein: CATRDTYYEQYF
CDR3 DNA: TGTGCCACCAGGGACACTTACTACGAGCAGTACTTC

clone size: many
J gene: TRBJ2-5
D gene: .
CDR3 length: 11
V gene: TRBV12-5
CDR3 protein: CASGLKETQYF
CDR3 DNA: TGTGCTAGTGGTTTGAAGGAGACCCAGTACTTC

clone size: .
J gene: TRBJ1-1
D gene: .
CDR3 length: 15
V gene: TRBV6-2/TRBV6-3
CDR3 protein: CASSYYTGIGTEAFF
CDR3 DNA: TGTGCCAGCAGTTACTATACAGGGATCGGCACTGAAGCTTTCTTT

clone size: few
J gene: TRBJ2-7
D gene: .
CDR3 length: 13
V gene: TRBV14
CDR3 protein: CASSQVPVYEQYF
CDR3 DNA: TGTGCCAGCAGCCAAGTTCCAGTCTACGAGCAGTACTTC